This T cell receptor beta chain was recorded in a study of T cells in Graves' hyperthyroidism and ophthalmopathy. There are 15 residues in the CDR3. From germline, CDR1 is MNHEY and CDR2 SVGEGT. V shed 6 bases and J 5 bases; nucleotides not matched to a gene: 5. This clonotype was observed a few times. Regions amplified from RNA transcripts were the TCR beta CDR3 regions. TCR CDR3 regions were first amplified by RT-PCR with HTBI primers. TCRdb re-analysed the multiplex PCR reads in MiXCR, keeping a single row per CDR3 protein. The sample carries roughly 200,000 distinct CDR3 sequences, 15% to 20% recorded once.

The sample was blood. This chain uses TRBV6-2 or TRBV6-3 with TRBJ2-2, with 11 bases aligning to TRBD2. This TCR was sampled from a man aged 35 to 55 with Graves' hyperthyroidism. The CDR3 DNA sequence: TGTGCCAGCAGAAAGACTAGCGGGGCGACCGGGGAGCTGTTTTTT. Amino acids: CASRKTSGATGELFF.